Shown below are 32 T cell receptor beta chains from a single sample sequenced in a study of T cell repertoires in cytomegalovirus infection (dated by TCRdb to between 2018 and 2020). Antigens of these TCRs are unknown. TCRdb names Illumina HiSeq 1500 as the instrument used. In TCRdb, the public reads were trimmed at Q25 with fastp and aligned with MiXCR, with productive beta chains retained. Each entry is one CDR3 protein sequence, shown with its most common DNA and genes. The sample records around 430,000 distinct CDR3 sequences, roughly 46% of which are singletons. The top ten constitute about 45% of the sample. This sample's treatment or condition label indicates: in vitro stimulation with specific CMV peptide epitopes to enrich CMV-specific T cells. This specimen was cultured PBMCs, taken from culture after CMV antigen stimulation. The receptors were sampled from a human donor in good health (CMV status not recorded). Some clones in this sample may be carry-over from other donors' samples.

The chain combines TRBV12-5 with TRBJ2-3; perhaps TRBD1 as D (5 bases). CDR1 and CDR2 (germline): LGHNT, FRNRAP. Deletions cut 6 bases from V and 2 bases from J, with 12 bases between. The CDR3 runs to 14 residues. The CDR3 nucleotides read TGTGCTAGTGGGAGTAAAGGGGACACAGATACGCAGTATTTT. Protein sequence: CASGSKGDTDTQYF.

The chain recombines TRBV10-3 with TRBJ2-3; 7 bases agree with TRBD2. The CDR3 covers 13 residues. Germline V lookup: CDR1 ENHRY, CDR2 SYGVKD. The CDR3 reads CAPGGKSTDTQYF. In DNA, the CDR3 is TGTGCTCCCGGGGGGAAAAGCACAGATACGCAGTATTTT.

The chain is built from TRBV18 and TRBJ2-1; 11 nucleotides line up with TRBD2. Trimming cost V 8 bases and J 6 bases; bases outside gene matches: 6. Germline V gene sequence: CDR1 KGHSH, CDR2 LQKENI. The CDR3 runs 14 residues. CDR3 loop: CASKAGTSGNEQFF. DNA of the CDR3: TGTGCCAGCAAAGCCGGGACTAGCGGCAATGAGCAGTTCTTC. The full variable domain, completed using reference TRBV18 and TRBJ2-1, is NAGVMQNPRHLVRRRGQEARLRCSPMKGHSHVYWYRQLPEEGLKFMVYLQKENIIDESGMPKERFSAEFPKEGPSILRIQQVVRGDSAAYFCASKAGTSGNEQFFGPGTRLTVL.

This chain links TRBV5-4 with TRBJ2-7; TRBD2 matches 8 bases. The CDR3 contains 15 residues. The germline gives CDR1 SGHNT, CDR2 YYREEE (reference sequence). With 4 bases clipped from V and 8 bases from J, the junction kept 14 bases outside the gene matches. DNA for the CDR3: TGTGCCAGCAGCGCGGGACTAGTCGGGGGGAGGCAGCAGTACTTC. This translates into CASSAGLVGGRQQYF.

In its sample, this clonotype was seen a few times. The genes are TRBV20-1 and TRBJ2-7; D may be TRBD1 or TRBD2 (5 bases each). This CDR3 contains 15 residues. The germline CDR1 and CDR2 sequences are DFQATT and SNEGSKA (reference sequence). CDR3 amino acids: CSRNSGPKGAYEQYF. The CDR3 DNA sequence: TGCAGCCGGAACAGCGGACCAAAAGGGGCCTACGAGCAGTACTTC.

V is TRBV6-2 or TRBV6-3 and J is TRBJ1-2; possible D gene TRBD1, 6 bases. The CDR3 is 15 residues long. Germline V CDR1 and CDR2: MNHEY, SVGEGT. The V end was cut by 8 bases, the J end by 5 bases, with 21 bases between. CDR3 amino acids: CASGPGETGIYGYTF. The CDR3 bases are TGTGCCAGCGGCCCGGGGGAAACAGGGATTTATGGCTACACCTTC.

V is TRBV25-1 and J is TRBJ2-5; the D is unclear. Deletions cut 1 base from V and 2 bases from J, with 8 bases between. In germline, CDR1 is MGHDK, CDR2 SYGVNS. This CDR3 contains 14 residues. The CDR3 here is CASSELELQETQYF. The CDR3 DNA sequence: TGTGCCAGCAGTGAATTAGAGTTACAAGAGACCCAGTACTTC.

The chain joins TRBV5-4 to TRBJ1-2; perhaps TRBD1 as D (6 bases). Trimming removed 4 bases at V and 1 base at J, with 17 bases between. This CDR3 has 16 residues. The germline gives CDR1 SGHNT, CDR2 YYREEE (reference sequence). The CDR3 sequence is CASSVEPGTRNYGYTF. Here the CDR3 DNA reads TGTGCCAGCAGCGTGGAACCCGGGACACGTAACTATGGCTACACCTTC. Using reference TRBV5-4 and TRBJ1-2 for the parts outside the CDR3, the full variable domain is ETGVTQSPTHLIKTRGQQVTLRCSSQSGHNTVSWYQQALGQGPQFIFQYYREEENGRGNFPPRFSGLQFPNYSSELNVNALELDDSALYLCASSVEPGTRNYGYTFGSGTRLTVV.

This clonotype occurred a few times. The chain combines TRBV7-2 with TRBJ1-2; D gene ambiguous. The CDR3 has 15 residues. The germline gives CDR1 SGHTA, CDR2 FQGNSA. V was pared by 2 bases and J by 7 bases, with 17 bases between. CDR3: CASSLKVGEGFGYTF. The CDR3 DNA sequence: TGTGCCAGCAGCTTAAAGGTGGGAGAAGGATTTGGCTACACCTTC.

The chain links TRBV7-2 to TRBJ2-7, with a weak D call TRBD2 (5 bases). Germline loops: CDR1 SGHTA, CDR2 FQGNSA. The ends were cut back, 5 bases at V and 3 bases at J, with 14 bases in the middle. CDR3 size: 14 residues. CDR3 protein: CASSKLGSFYEQYF. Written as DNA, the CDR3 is TGTGCCAGCAGCAAATTAGGGAGCTTCTACGAGCAGTACTTC.

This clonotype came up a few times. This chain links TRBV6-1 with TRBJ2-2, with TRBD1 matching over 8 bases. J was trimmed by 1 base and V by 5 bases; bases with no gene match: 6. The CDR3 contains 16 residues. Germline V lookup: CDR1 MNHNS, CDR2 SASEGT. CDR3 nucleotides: TGTGCCAGCAGTATGGCCGGGACAGGGAACACCGGGGAGCTGTTTTTT. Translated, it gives CASSMAGTGNTGELFF.

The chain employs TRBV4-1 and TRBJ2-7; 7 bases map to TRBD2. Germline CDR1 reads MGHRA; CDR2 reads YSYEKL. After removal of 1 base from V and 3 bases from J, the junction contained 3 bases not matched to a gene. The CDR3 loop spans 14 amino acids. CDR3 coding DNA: TGCGCCAGCAGCCAAGTGGGGGGGGGCTACGAGCAGTACTTC. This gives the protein CASSQVGGGYEQYF.

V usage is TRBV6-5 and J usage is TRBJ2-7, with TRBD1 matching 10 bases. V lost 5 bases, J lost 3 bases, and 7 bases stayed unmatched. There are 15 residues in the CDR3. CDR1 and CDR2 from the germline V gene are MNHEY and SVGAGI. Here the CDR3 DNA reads TGTGCCAGCAGTAAGCCGGGACAGGGGATCTACGAGCAGTACTTC. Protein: CASSKPGQGIYEQYF.

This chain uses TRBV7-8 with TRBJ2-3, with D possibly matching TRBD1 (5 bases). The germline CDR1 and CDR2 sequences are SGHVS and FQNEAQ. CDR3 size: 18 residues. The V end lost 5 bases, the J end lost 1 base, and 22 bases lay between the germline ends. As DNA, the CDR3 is TGTGCCAGCAGCCGTTTGGAGTTGGGCTCGACAGGCACAGATACGCAGTATTTT. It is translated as CASSRLELGSTGTDTQYF.

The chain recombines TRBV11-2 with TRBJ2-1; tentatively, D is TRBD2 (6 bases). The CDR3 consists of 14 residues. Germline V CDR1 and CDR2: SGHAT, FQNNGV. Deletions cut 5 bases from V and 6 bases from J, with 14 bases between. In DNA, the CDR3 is TGTGCCAGCAGCCTGAGCGGGTCAGGCAATGAGCAGTTCTTC. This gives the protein CASSLSGSGNEQFF.

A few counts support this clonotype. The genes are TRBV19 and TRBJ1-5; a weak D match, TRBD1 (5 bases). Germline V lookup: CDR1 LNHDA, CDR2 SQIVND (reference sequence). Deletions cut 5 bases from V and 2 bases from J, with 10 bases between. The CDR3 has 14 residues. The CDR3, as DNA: TGTGCCAGTAGTCGGGACTCGGGCAATCAGCCCCAGCATTTT. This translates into CASSRDSGNQPQHF.

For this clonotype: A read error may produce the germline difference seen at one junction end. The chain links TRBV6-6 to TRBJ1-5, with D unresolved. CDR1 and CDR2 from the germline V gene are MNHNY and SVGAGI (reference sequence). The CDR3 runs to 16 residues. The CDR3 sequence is CASSDSSRSRNQPQHF. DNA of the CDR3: TGTGCCAGCAGTGACTCCTCGCGGTCTCGCAATCAGCCCCAGCATTTT.

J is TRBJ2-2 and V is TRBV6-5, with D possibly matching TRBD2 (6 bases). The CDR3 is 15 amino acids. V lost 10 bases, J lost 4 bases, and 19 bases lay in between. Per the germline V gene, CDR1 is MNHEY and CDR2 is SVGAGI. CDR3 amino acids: CATSLEGQLTGELFF. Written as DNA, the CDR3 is TGTGCCACCTCACTGGAGGGGCAGCTCACCGGGGAGCTGTTTTTT.

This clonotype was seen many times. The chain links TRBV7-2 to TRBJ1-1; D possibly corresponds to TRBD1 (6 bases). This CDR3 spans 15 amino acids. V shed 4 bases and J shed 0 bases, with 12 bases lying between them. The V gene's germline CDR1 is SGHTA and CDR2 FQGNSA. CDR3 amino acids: CASSSRTAMNTEAFF. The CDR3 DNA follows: TGTGCCAGCAGCTCCCGGACAGCTATGAACACTGAAGCTTTCTTT.

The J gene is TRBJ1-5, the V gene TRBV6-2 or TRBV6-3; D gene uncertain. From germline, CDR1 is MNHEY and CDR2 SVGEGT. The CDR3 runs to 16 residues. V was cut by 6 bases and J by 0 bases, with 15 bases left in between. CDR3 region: CASRDPAVYSNQPQHF. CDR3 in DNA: TGTGCCAGCAGAGACCCGGCAGTTTATAGCAATCAGCCCCAGCATTTT.

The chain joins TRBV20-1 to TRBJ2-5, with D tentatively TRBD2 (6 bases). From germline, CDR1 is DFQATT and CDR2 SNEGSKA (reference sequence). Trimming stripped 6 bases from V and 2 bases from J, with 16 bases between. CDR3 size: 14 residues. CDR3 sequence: CSATQLATQETQYF. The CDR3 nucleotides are TGCAGTGCCACACAACTAGCAACACAAGAGACCCAGTACTTC.

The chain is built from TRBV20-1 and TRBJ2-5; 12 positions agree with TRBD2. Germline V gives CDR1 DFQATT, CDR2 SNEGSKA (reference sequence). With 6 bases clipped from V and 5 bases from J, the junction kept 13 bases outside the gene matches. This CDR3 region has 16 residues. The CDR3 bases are TGCAGTGCGCCTTACCCTAGCGGGAGGGCCGTGGAGACCCAGTACTTC. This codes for CSAPYPSGRAVETQYF.

This chain's CDR3 is CASLPDRNTEAFF. The CDR3 nucleotides read TGTGCCAGCCTCCCCGACCGGAACACTGAAGCTTTCTTT. This rearrangement joins TRBV6-6 to TRBJ1-1; D unresolved. The germline V gene encodes CDR1 MNHNY and CDR2 SVGAGI (reference sequence). This CDR3 contains 13 residues. V was shortened by 8 bases and J by 1 base, with 11 bases between the two germline ends.

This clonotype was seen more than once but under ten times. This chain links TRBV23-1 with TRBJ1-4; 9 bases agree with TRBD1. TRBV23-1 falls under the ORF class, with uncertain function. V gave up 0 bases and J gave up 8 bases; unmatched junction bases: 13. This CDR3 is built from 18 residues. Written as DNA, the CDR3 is TGCGCCAGCAGTCAATCACCAGAACGGGACAGGGTCGGCGAAAAACTGTTTTTT. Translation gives CASSQSPERDRVGEKLFF.

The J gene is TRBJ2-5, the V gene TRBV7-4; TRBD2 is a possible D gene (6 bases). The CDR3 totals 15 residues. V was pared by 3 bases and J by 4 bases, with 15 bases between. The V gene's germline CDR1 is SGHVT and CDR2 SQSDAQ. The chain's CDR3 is CASSFGRRGGETQYF. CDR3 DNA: TGTGCCAGCAGCTTCGGTCGGAGGGGCGGAGAGACCCAGTACTTC.

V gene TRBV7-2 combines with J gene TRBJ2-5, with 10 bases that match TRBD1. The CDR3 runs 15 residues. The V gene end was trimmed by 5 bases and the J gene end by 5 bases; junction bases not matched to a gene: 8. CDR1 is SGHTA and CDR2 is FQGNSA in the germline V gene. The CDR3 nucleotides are TGTGCCAGCAGCGGAGCGGGACAGGGGAGGGAGACCCAGTACTTC. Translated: CASSGAGQGRETQYF.

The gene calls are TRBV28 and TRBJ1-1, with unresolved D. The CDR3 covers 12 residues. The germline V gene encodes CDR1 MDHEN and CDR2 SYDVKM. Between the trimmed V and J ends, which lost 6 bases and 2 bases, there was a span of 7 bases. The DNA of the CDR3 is TGTGCCAGCAGCTACCTCAACACTGAAGCTTTCTTT. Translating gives CASSYLNTEAFF.

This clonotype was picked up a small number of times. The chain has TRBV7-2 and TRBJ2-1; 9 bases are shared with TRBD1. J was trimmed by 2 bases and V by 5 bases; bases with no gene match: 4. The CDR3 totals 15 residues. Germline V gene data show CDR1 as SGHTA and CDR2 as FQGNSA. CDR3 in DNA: TGTGCCAGCAGCCCGGACAGGGGAACCTACAATGAGCAGTTCTTC. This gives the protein CASSPDRGTYNEQFF. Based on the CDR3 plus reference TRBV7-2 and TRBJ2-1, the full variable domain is GAGVSQSPSNKVTEKGKDVELRCDPISGHTALYWYRQSLGQGLEFLIYFQGNSAPDKSGLPSDRFSAERTGGSVSTLTIQRTQQEDSAVYLCASSPDRGTYNEQFFGPGTRLTVL.

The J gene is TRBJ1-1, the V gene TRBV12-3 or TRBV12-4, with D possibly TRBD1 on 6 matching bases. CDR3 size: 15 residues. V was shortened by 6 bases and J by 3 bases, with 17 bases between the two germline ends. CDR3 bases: TGTGCCAGCAGACAAGGGTCAGGGGACGACACTGAAGCTTTCTTT. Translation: CASRQGSGDDTEAFF.

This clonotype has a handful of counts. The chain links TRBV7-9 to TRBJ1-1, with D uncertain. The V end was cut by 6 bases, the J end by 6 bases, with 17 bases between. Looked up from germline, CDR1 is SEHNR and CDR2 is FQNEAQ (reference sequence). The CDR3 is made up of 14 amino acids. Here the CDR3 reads CASSLPGRAAEAFF. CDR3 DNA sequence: TGTGCCAGCAGTCTCCCGGGGAGGGCGGCTGAAGCTTTCTTT.

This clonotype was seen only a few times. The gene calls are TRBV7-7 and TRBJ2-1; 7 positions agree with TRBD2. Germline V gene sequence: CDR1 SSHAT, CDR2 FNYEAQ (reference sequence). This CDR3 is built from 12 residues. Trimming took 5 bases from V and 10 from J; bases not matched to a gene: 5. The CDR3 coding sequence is TGTGCCAGCAGCACCGCCGGGGGGGAGCAGTTCTTC. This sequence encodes CASSTAGGEQFF.

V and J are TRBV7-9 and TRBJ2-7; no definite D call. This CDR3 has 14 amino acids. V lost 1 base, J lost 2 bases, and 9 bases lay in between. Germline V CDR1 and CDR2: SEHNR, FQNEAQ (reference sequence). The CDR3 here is CASSLGVEPYEQYF. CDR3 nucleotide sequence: TGTGCCAGCAGCTTAGGGGTAGAGCCCTACGAGCAGTACTTC. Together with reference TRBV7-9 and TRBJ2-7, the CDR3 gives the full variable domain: DTGVSQNPRHKITKRGQNVTFRCDPISEHNRLYWYRQTLGQGPEFLTYFQNEAQLEKSRLLSDRFSAERPKGSFSTLEIQRTEQGDSAMYLCASSLGVEPYEQYFGPGTRLTVT.